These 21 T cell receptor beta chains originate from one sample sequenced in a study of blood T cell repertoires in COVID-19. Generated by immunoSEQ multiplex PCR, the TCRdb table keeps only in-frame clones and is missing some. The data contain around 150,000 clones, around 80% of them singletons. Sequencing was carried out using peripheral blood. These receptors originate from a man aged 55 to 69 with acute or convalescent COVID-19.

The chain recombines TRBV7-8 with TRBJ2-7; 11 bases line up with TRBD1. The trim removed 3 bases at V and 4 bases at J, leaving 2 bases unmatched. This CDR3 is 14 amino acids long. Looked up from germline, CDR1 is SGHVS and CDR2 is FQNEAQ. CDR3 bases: TGTGCCAGCAGCTTCGGGACAGGGGGATACGAGCAGTACTTC. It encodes CASSFGTGGYEQYF.

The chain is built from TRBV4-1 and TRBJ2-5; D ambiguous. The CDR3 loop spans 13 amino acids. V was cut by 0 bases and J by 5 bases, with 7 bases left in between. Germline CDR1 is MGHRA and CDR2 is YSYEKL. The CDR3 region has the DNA TGCGCCAGCAGCCAAGAGATCGAGGAGACCCAGTACTTC. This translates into CASSQEIEETQYF.

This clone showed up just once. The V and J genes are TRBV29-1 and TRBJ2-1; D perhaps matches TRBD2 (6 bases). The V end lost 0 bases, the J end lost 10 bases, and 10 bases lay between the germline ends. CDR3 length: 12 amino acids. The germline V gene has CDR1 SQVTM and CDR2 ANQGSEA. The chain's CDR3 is CSVEEGRQEQFF. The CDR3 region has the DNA TGCAGCGTTGAAGAGGGGAGGCAGGAGCAGTTCTTC.

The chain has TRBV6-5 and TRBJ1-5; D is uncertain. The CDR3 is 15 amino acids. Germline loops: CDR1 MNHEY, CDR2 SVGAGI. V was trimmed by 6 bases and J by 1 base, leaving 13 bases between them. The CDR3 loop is CASSSIDTSNQPQHF. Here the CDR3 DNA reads TGTGCCAGCAGCTCTATAGACACCAGCAATCAGCCCCAGCATTTT.

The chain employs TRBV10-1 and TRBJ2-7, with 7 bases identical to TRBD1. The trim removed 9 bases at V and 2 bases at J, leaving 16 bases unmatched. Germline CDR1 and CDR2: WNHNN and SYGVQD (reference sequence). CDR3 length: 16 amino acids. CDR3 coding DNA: TGCGCCAGGCATTTTTATGAGGGACAGCCCGCCTACGAGCAGTACTTC. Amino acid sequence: CARHFYEGQPAYEQYF.

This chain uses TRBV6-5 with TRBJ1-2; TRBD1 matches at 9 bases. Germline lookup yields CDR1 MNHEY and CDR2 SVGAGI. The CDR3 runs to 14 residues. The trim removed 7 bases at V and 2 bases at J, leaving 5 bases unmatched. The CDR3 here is CASTGQGINYGYTF. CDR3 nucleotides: TGTGCCAGCACAGGACAGGGGATCAACTATGGCTACACCTTC.

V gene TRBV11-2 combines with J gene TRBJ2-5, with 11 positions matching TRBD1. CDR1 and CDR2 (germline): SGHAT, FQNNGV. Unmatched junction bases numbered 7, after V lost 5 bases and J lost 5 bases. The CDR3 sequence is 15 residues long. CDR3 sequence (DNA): TGTGCCAGCAGCCGGGACAGGGGGTCCGGGGAGACCCAGTACTTC. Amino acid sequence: CASSRDRGSGETQYF.

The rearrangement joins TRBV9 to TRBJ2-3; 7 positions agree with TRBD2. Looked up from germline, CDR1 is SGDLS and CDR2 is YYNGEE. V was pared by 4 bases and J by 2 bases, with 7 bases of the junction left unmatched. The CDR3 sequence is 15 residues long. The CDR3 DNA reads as TGTGCCAGCAGCCCTTCAGCGGGGTCCACAGATACGCAGTATTTT. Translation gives CASSPSAGSTDTQYF.

This CDR3 reads CASSPGGTGTGNTIYF. CDR3 nucleotide sequence: TGTGCCAGCAGCCCGGGGGGGACAGGGACGGGAAACACCATATATTTT. This chain links TRBV9 with TRBJ1-3; 9 bases match TRBD1. There are 16 residues in the CDR3. Trimming removed 4 bases from V and 4 bases from J; junction bases left unmatched: 9. Germline V gene data show CDR1 as SGDLS and CDR2 as YYNGEE. Filled out from reference TRBV9 and TRBJ1-3, the complete variable domain reads DSGVTQTPKHLITATGQRVTLRCSPRSGDLSVYWYQQSLDQGLQFLIQYYNGEERAKGNILERFSAQQFPDLHSELNLSSLELGDSALYFCASSPGGTGTGNTIYFGEGSWLTVV.

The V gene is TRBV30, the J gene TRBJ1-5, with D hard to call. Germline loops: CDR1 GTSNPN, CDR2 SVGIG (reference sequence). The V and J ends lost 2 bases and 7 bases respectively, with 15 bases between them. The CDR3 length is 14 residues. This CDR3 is CAWSNRVGGQPQHF. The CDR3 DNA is TGTGCCTGGAGTAACCGGGTGGGAGGCCAGCCCCAGCATTTT. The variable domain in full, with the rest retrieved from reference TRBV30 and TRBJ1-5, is SQTIHQWPATLVQPVGSPLSLECTVEGTSNPNLYWYRQAAGRGLQLLFYSVGIGQISSEVPQNLSASRPQDRQFILSSKKLLLSDSGFYLCAWSNRVGGQPQHFGDGTRLSIL.

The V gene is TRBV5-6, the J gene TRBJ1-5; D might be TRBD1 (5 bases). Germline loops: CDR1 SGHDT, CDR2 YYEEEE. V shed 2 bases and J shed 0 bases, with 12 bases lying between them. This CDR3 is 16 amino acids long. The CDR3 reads CASSFQGRSSNQPQHF. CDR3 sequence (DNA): TGTGCCAGCAGCTTTCAGGGAAGGAGTAGCAATCAGCCCCAGCATTTT.

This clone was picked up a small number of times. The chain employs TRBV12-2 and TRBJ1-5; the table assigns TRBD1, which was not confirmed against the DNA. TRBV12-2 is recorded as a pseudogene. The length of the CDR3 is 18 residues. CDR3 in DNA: TGTGCAAGTCGCCCCCGAGGGGCCCCTACAGGGGACAATCAGCCCCAGCATTTT. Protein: CASRPRGAPTGDNQPQHF.

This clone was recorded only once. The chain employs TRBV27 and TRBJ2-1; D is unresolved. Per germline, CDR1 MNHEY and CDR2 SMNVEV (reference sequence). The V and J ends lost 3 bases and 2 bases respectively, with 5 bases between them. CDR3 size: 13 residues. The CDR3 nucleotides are TGTGCCAGCAGTTTTGGGCCCTACAATGAGCAGTTCTTC. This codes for CASSFGPYNEQFF.

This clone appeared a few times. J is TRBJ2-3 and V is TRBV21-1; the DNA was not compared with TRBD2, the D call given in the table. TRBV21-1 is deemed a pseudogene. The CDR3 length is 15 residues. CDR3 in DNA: TGTGCCAGCAGGGGGCGGGGGATCCGCACAGATACGCAGTATTTT. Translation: CASRGRGIRTDTQYF.

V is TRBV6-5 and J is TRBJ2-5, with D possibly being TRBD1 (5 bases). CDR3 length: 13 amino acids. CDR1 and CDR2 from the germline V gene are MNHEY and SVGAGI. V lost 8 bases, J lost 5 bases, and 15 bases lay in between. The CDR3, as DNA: TGTGCCAGCCAGGGAACAGTAACCGAGACCCAGTACTTC. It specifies CASQGTVTETQYF.

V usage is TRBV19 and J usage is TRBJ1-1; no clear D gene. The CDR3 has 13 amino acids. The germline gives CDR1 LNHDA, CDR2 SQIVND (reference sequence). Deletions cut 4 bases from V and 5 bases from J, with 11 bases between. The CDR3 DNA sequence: TGTGCCAGTAGTAAGGCTTCGGGGACTGAAGCTTTCTTT. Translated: CASSKASGTEAFF.

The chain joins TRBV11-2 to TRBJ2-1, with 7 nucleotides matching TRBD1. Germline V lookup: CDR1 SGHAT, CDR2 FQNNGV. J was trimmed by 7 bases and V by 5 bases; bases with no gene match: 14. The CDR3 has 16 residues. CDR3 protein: CASSTWGRGRLNEQFF. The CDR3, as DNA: TGTGCCAGCAGCACCTGGGGTAGGGGGCGCTTGAATGAGCAGTTCTTC.

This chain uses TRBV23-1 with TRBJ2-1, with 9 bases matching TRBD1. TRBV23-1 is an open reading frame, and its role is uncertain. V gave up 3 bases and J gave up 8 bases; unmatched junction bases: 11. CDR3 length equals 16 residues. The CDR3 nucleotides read TGCGCCAGCAGTCATACACTCCGGGACAGGGATCATGAGCAGTTCTTC. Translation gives CASSHTLRDRDHEQFF.

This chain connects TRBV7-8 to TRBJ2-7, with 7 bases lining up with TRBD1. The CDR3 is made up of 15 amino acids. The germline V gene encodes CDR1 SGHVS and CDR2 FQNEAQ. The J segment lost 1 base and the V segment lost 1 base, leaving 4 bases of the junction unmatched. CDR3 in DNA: TGTGCCAGCAGCTTAGACAGGGGCCCTTCCTACGAGCAGTACTTC. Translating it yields CASSLDRGPSYEQYF.

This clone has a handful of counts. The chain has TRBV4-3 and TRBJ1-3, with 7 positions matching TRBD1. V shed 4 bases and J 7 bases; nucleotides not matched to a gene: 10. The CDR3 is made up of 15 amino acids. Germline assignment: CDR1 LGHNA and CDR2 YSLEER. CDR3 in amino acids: CASSPARDRGNTIYF. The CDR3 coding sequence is TGCGCCAGCAGCCCGGCCCGGGACAGAGGGAACACCATATATTTT.

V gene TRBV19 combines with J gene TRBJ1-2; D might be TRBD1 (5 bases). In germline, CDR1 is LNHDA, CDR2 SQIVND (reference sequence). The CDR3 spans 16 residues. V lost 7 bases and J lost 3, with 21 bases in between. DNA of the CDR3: TGTGCCAGTAAGGAGAGCAGGGTATTCGGGTACTATGGCTACACCTTC. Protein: CASKESRVFGYYGYTF.